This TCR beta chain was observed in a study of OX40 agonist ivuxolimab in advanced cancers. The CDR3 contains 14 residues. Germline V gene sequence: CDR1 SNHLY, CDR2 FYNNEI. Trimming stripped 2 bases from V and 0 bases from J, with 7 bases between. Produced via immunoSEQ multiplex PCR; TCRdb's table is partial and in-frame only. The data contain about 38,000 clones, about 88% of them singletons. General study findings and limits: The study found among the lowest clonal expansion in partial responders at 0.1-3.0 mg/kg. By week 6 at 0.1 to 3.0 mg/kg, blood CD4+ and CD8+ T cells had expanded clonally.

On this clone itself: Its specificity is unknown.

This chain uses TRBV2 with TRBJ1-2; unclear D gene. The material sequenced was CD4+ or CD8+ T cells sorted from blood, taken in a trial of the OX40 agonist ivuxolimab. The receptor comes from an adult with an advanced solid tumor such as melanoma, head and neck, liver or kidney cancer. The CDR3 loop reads CASSETFANYGYTF. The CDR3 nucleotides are TGTGCCAGCAGTGAAACGTTTGCTAACTATGGCTACACCTTC.